The 32 T cell receptor beta chains presented below share a single source sample, sequenced in a study of blood T cells in healthy people across ages. A second PCR, run for roughly 7 to 12 cycles, used a sample-barcoded 5' primer plus a J-beta primer mix. TCRdb independently ran MiXCR on the 5' RACE reads; one entry per CDR3 protein. Here the sample spans fewer than 950,000 distinct CDR3 sequences, around 34% being singletons. The specimen was blood. The receptors shown here come from a man younger than 30 in good health.

The table lists this clonotype with a few counts. V is TRBV7-3 and J is TRBJ2-1; 9 bases map to TRBD2. Germline V gene data show CDR1 as SGHTA and CDR2 as FQGTGA. With V trimmed by 4 bases and J by 9 bases, 10 bases remained unmatched. The CDR3 is 15 residues long. The CDR3 bases are TGTGCCAGCAGCTCCCCCGGGACTAGCCATGGTGAGCAGTTCTTC. It encodes CASSSPGTSHGEQFF.

A remark on this clonotype: The DNA is left out, because the CDR3 cannot be placed on it with certainty; the CDR3 is given as TCRdb lists it. The V call is TRBV28, the J call TRBJ1-2. Per germline, CDR1 MDHEN and CDR2 SYDVKM. The CDR3 comprises 13 residues, both ends counted. The CDR3 region is CASTSDGEYGYTF.

CDR3 nucleotide sequence: TGTGCCAGCAGCTTAAGGGAGCGAGACAGGCCCGCCGGGACCCAGTACTTC. Translation gives CASSLRERDRPAGTQYF. This chain joins TRBV7-9 and TRBJ2-5, with D tentatively TRBD1 (6 bases). V was shortened by 2 bases and J by 7 bases, with 23 bases between the two germline ends. CDR3 size: 17 residues. Germline lookup yields CDR1 SEHNR and CDR2 FQNEAQ (reference sequence).

The chain couples TRBV4-3 to TRBJ1-6; D call uncertain. The CDR3 totals 15 residues. Germline CDR1 reads LGHNA; CDR2 reads YSLEER. Trimming stripped 4 bases from V and 7 bases from J, with 14 bases between. The CDR3 protein is CASSPQGRTNSPLHF. The CDR3 region has the DNA TGCGCCAGCAGCCCCCAAGGACGGACGAATTCACCCCTCCACTTT.

The table lists this clonotype with many counts. J is TRBJ2-3 and V is TRBV7-2, with no clear D. This CDR3 has 13 residues. The ends were cut back, 3 bases at V and 2 bases at J, with 6 bases in the middle. Germline V gene lookup returns CDR1 SGHTA and CDR2 FQGNSA. CDR3 amino acids: CASSFGITDTQYF. The CDR3 DNA is TGTGCCAGCAGCTTTGGGATCACAGATACGCAGTATTTT.

This clonotype was seen more than once but under ten times. The junction differs from germline at one of its ends, possibly a read error. This chain uses TRBV7-2 with TRBJ1-6, with 9 bases aligning to TRBD1. Per germline, CDR1 SGHTA and CDR2 FQGNSA. The CDR3 spans 15 residues. The CDR3: CASSQRTGANSPPHF. CDR3 bases: TGTGCCAGCAGCCAAAGGACAGGGGCTAATTCACCCCCCCACTTT.

This clonotype was seen ten or more times. The chain joins TRBV5-1 to TRBJ2-5; D may be TRBD1 (6 bases). The CDR3 is 14 amino acids. Germline V lookup: CDR1 SGHRS, CDR2 YFSETQ. V gave up 5 bases and J gave up 2 bases, with 13 bases separating them. This chain's CDR3 is CASSLQGSQETQYF. The CDR3 nucleotides read TGCGCCAGCAGTCTACAGGGTAGTCAAGAGACCCAGTACTTC.

This clonotype has a handful of counts. The chain employs TRBV9 and TRBJ2-3; D may be TRBD1 or TRBD2 (5 bases each). The CDR3 has 15 amino acids. Per germline, CDR1 SGDLS and CDR2 YYNGEE. The V gene lost 1 base and the J gene lost 4 bases, with 13 bases spanning the gap. The CDR3 sequence is CASSVMGDPPDTQYF. For the CDR3, the DNA is TGTGCCAGCAGCGTAATGGGGGACCCCCCAGATACGCAGTATTTT.

The chain joins TRBV12-3 or TRBV12-4 to TRBJ1-2, with D perhaps matching TRBD1 (6 bases). Trimming cost V 3 bases and J 4 bases, with 12 bases left between them. The CDR3 loop spans 14 amino acids. The CDR3 here is CASSLQGIGYGYTF. The CDR3 coding sequence is TGTGCCAGCAGTTTGCAGGGGATAGGCTATGGCTACACCTTC.

This clonotype was detected a few times. V usage is TRBV12-3 or TRBV12-4 and J usage is TRBJ2-1, with TRBD1 as a possible D gene (6 bases). The length of the CDR3 is 14 residues. V was cut by 4 bases and J by 9 bases, with 16 bases left in between. The CDR3 DNA reads as TGTGCCAGCAGTTCGCCCTCTGGGGGCCCTGAGCAGTTCTTC. Translating it yields CASSSPSGGPEQFF.

This clonotype occurred a few times. The chain is built from TRBV4-2 and TRBJ2-3; tentative D call: TRBD2 (5 bases). The CDR3 has 13 amino acids. Trimming pared 0 bases from V and 13 bases from J, leaving 14 bases between. Germline CDR1 and CDR2: LGHNA and YNFKEQ. CDR3 nucleotides: TGTGCCAGCAGCCAAGATTTCCTAGCAACTGAGTATTTT. Translation: CASSQDFLATEYF.

The rearrangement uses TRBV6-1 and TRBJ2-7, with 8 positions matching TRBD2. Germline V gives CDR1 MNHNS, CDR2 SASEGT. The J segment lost 7 bases and the V segment lost 9 bases, leaving 26 bases of the junction unmatched. The CDR3 covers 18 residues. DNA of the CDR3: TGTGCCAGGGACGGGGGGGCCCCGACACCTAATACCTACAATGAGCAGTACTTC. Translation: CARDGGAPTPNTYNEQYF.

The gene calls are TRBV7-9 and TRBJ1-1; 7 bases are a match to TRBD1. CDR3 length equals 15 residues. The trim removed 1 base at V and 7 bases at J, leaving 9 bases unmatched. Germline CDR1 and CDR2: SEHNR and FQNEAQ (reference sequence). The CDR3 reads CASSLGGGDGNEAFF. CDR3 in DNA: TGTGCCAGCAGCTTAGGAGGGGGCGATGGGAATGAAGCTTTCTTT.

In its sample, this clonotype was seen once. A much larger clonotype is one base distant, so this may be a read error. V usage is TRBV6-5 and J usage is TRBJ2-7; D is unresolved. From germline, CDR1 is MNHEY and CDR2 SVGAGI. The CDR3 covers 13 residues. Trimming took off 5 bases at V and 2 bases at J, with 10 bases between the two ends. DNA for the CDR3: TGTGCCAGCAGTGACCACGGCGCCTACGAGCAGTACTTC. It is translated as CASSDHGAYEQYF.

This chain's CDR3 is CAISLGETGGNTIYF. The CDR3 region has the DNA TGTGCCATCAGTTTGGGAGAGACAGGGGGAAACACCATATATTTT. The chain is built from TRBV10-3 and TRBJ1-3; 7 bases are a match to TRBD1. Germline V gene data show CDR1 as ENHRY and CDR2 as SYGVKD. Losses at the gene ends were 5 bases for V and 4 bases for J; bases not matched to a gene: 8. The CDR3 covers 15 residues.

J is TRBJ1-1 and V is TRBV4-1; 7 bases agree with TRBD1. From germline, CDR1 is MGHRA and CDR2 YSYEKL. After removal of 4 bases from V and 5 bases from J, the junction contained 7 bases not matched to a gene. There are 14 residues in the CDR3. CDR3 sequence reads: CASSPPGGRTEAFF. CDR3 nucleotides: TGCGCCAGCAGCCCTCCAGGGGGAAGGACTGAAGCTTTCTTT.

This clonotype appeared a few times. The J gene is TRBJ1-1, the V gene TRBV7-2; D is possibly TRBD1 (6 bases). The CDR3 is 14 residues long. With 4 bases removed from V and 8 bases from J, the gap between germline ends came to 17 bases. The germline V gene encodes CDR1 SGHTA and CDR2 FQGNSA. The CDR3 loop reads CASSSSAGGGEAFF. Written as DNA, the CDR3 is TGTGCCAGCAGCTCCTCCGCCGGGGGCGGAGAAGCTTTCTTT. The whole variable domain, remainder taken from reference TRBV7-2 and TRBJ1-1, is GAGVSQSPSNKVTEKGKDVELRCDPISGHTALYWYRQSLGQGLEFLIYFQGNSAPDKSGLPSDRFSAERTGGSVSTLTIQRTQQEDSAVYLCASSSSAGGGEAFFGQGTRLTVV.

This clonotype has ten or more counts. J is TRBJ2-7 and V is TRBV7-6; D may be TRBD1 (6 bases). CDR1 is SGHVS, CDR2 FNYEAQ, per germline. V shed 4 bases and J shed 7 bases, with 11 bases lying between them. The CDR3 consists of 12 residues. The CDR3, as DNA: TGTGCCAGCAGCTCCGGGACAAATGAGCAGTACTTC. This codes for CASSSGTNEQYF.

As regards this clonotype: A read error is possible here, since a much larger clone lies one base away. The chain employs TRBV4-1 and TRBJ2-5; TRBD1 aligns across 7 bases. The CDR3 totals 17 residues. V shed 4 bases and J 0 bases; nucleotides not matched to a gene: 11. Germline-derived CDR1 and CDR2 are MGHRA and YSYEKL. CDR3 bases: TGCGCCAGCAGCCGAGCTTGGGCAGGGGGTTACCAAGAGACCCAGTACTTC. It encodes CASSRAWAGGYQETQYF.

The chain uses TRBV4-1 and TRBJ2-1, with 10 bases matching TRBD1. This CDR3 comprises 14 residues. Germline V gene lookup returns CDR1 MGHRA and CDR2 YSYEKL. With V trimmed by 4 bases and J by 8 bases, 5 bases remained unmatched. CDR3 coding DNA: TGCGCCAGCAGCCCCCGGGACAGGGGTGATGAGCAGTTCTTC. It encodes CASSPRDRGDEQFF.

This clonotype was seen a few times. The chain joins TRBV5-6 to TRBJ1-4; weak D call: TRBD1 (6 bases). In germline, CDR1 is SGHDT, CDR2 YYEEEE. The CDR3 runs 14 residues. V gave up 1 base and J gave up 6 bases, with 10 bases separating them. The CDR3 loop reads CASSLSRGDEKLFF. In DNA form, the CDR3 reads TGTGCCAGCAGCTTGTCCAGGGGAGATGAAAAACTGTTTTTT.

About this clonotype itself: A much larger clone lies a single base off, so this may be a read error. The rearrangement links TRBV11-2 to TRBJ2-3; 9 nucleotides match TRBD1. This CDR3 contains 14 residues. Germline V CDR1 and CDR2: SGHAT, FQNNGV. The CDR3 region is CASNLGQGSDTQYF. As DNA, the CDR3 is TGTGCCAGCAACTTAGGACAGGGGTCAGATACGCAGTATTTT. Based on the CDR3 plus reference TRBV11-2 and TRBJ2-3, the full variable domain is EAGVAQSPRYKIIEKRQSVAFWCNPISGHATLYWYQQILGQGPKLLIQFQNNGVVDDSQLPKDRFSAERLKGVDSTLKIQPAKLEDSAVYLCASNLGQGSDTQYFGPGTRLTVL.

The rearrangement links TRBV7-9 to TRBJ2-5, with 10 bases fitting TRBD2. The V gene's germline CDR1 is SEHNR and CDR2 FQNEAQ (reference sequence). The CDR3 sequence is 14 residues long. V shed 5 bases, J shed 3 bases, and the junction held 3 bases outside the gene matches. The CDR3 loop is CASSTLAGKETQYF. CDR3 nucleotide sequence: TGTGCCAGCAGCACACTAGCGGGGAAAGAGACCCAGTACTTC.

The chain couples TRBV12-3 or TRBV12-4 to TRBJ1-2; D possibly corresponds to TRBD1 (6 bases). Trimming removed 5 bases at V and 4 bases at J, with 11 bases between. CDR3 length: 13 residues. The CDR3 region is CASSGQGIYGYTF. CDR3 in DNA: TGTGCCAGCAGTGGGCAGGGGATCTATGGCTACACCTTC.

This chain uses TRBV7-2 with TRBJ2-2, with unresolved D. The CDR3 covers 16 residues. Deletions cut 0 bases from V and 0 bases from J, with 8 bases between. CDR1 is SGHTA and CDR2 is FQGNSA in the germline V gene. In DNA, the CDR3 is TGTGCCAGCAGCTTAGCCCTCAACACGAACACCGGGGAGCTGTTTTTT. As protein: CASSLALNTNTGELFF.

This rearrangement joins TRBV4-2 to TRBJ1-6, with unresolved D. Per germline, CDR1 LGHNA and CDR2 YNFKEQ. V gave up 4 bases and J gave up 7 bases, with 11 bases separating them. CDR3 size: 14 residues. CDR3 sequence reads: CASSLDLGNSPLHF. Written as DNA, the CDR3 is TGTGCCAGCAGCCTTGATCTGGGAAATTCACCCCTCCACTTT.

The genes are TRBV9 and TRBJ1-1, with TRBD1 matching over 12 bases. CDR3 length equals 16 residues. The germline V gene has CDR1 SGDLS and CDR2 YYNGEE. Losses at the gene ends were 0 bases for V and 11 bases for J; bases not matched to a gene: 11. The CDR3 protein is CASSVEPGQGARGAFF. The CDR3 DNA reads as TGTGCCAGCAGCGTAGAGCCGGGACAGGGGGCCAGGGGGGCTTTCTTT.

J is TRBJ2-5 and V is TRBV12-3 or TRBV12-4; TRBD2 matches 13 bases. CDR3 length: 15 residues. V shed 5 bases, J shed 4 bases, and the junction held 4 bases outside the gene matches. DNA of the CDR3: TGTGCCAGCAGTCGGACTAGCGGGGGTGGAGAGACCCAGTACTTC. Amino acids: CASSRTSGGGETQYF.

There are a few counts of this clonotype. This chain joins TRBV10-3 and TRBJ2-5; D is perhaps TRBD1 (6 bases). The CDR3 covers 13 residues. V was clipped by 10 bases and J by 3 bases, with 15 bases between them. CDR1 and CDR2 (germline): ENHRY, SYGVKD. The CDR3 loop reads CASKQGSEETQYF. In nucleotides, the CDR3 is TGTGCCAGCAAACAGGGATCGGAAGAGACCCAGTACTTC.

The chain couples TRBV3-1 to TRBJ2-5, with TRBD1 matching 7 bases. CDR3 length: 15 amino acids. J was trimmed by 3 bases and V by 4 bases; bases with no gene match: 8. Germline CDR1 and CDR2: LGHDT and YNNKEL (reference sequence). This chain's CDR3 is CASSRLDREKETQYF. The CDR3 DNA reads TGTGCCAGCAGCCGCCTCGACAGGGAGAAAGAGACCCAGTACTTC.

The V call is TRBV12-3 or TRBV12-4, the J call TRBJ1-1, with 7 bases matching TRBD1. V lost 1 base, J lost 4 bases, and 12 bases stayed unmatched. CDR3 size: 17 residues. The CDR3 region has the DNA TGTGCCAGCAGTTTAGTTAGGCCGGGACAGATATTCACTGAAGCTTTCTTT. Protein sequence: CASSLVRPGQIFTEAFF.

There are a few counts of this clonotype. This chain joins TRBV20-1 and TRBJ1-5; D gene ambiguous. CDR3 length equals 14 residues. Trimming shortened V by 3 bases and J by 4 bases, and 13 bases separated the two germline ends. From germline, CDR1 is DFQATT and CDR2 SNEGSKA (reference sequence). The CDR3 sequence: CSARFGAGNQPQHF. The CDR3 nucleotides read TGCAGTGCTAGGTTCGGCGCCGGTAATCAGCCCCAGCATTTT.